This passage covers 9 T cell receptor beta chains from one sample sequenced in a study of blood T cell repertoires in COVID-19. The method was immunoSEQ multiplex PCR; TCRdb's version includes in-frame clones alone and lacks a portion of them. The data hold fewer than 110,000 clones, with 80% to 95% observed a single time. The sequenced sample was peripheral blood. The receptors were sampled from a woman aged 25 to 39 with acute or convalescent COVID-19.

This sequence joins TRBV28 and TRBJ2-7; weak D call: TRBD2 (5 bases). This CDR3 region has 13 residues. The V end lost 3 bases, the J end lost 4 bases, and 10 bases lay between the germline ends. The germline CDR1 and CDR2 sequences are MDHEN and SYDVKM. CDR3 sequence (DNA): TGTGCCAGCAGTTTCGGGAAAGGTTACGAGCAGTACTTC. Protein sequence: CASSFGKGYEQYF. Full variable domain (rest looked up from reference TRBV28 and TRBJ2-7): DVKVTQSSRYLVKRTGEKVFLECVQDMDHENMFWYRQDPGLGLRLIYFSYDVKMKEKGDIPEGYSVSREKKERFSLILESASTNQTSMYLCASSFGKGYEQYFGPGTRLTVT.

The genes are TRBV18 and TRBJ1-4; the match to TRBD1 covers 8 bases. This CDR3 has 14 residues. Germline CDR1 is KGHSH and CDR2 is LQKENI. J gave up 8 bases and V 3 bases, and 5 bases lay outside the gene matches. CDR3 protein: CASSPTGVGEKLFF. In nucleotides, the CDR3 is TGTGCCAGCTCACCGACAGGGGTTGGAGAAAAACTGTTTTTT.

This chain connects TRBV2 to TRBJ1-4; TRBD1 matches 7 bases. Germline lookup yields CDR1 SNHLY and CDR2 FYNNEI. The V segment lost 7 bases and the J segment 8 bases; nucleotides outside the gene matches: 10. The length of the CDR3 is 14 residues. CDR3 amino acids: CASISWDSGEKLFF. The DNA of the CDR3 is TGTGCCAGCATAAGTTGGGACAGCGGCGAAAAACTGTTTTTT.

The table lists this clone with a few counts. The gene calls are TRBV7-9 and TRBJ2-2; 7 positions match TRBD1. V gave up 4 bases and J gave up 2 bases; unmatched junction bases: 1. The germline gives CDR1 SEHNR, CDR2 FQNEAQ (reference sequence). The CDR3 contains 14 residues. The CDR3 here is CASSWDRNTGELFF. As DNA, the CDR3 is TGTGCCAGCAGCTGGGACAGAAACACCGGGGAGCTGTTTTTT.

The V call is TRBV29-1, the J call TRBJ2-1, with 11 nucleotides matching TRBD1. The CDR3 has 14 residues. CDR1 and CDR2 (germline): SQVTM, ANQGSEA. The CDR3 sequence: CSSFPGQGAGEQFF. The CDR3 region has the DNA TGCAGTTCCTTTCCAGGACAGGGGGCGGGTGAGCAGTTCTTC.

The rearrangement links TRBV7-9 to TRBJ1-1; no clear D gene. Germline V gene data show CDR1 as SEHNR and CDR2 as FQNEAQ (reference sequence). Deletions cut 2 bases from V and 5 bases from J, with 9 bases between. The CDR3 has 13 amino acids. This CDR3 reads CASSLNAGTEAFF. The CDR3 DNA reads as TGTGCCAGCAGCTTAAACGCGGGTACTGAAGCTTTCTTT.

The count of this clone is one. The gene calls are TRBV18 and TRBJ2-7; 11 nucleotides align to TRBD1. CDR3 length: 15 residues. The germline gives CDR1 KGHSH, CDR2 LQKENI. The J segment lost 9 bases and the V segment lost 4 bases, leaving 11 bases of the junction unmatched. The CDR3 sequence is CASSLRTGGDAMQYF. The CDR3 DNA sequence: TGTGCCAGCTCACTCCGGACAGGGGGCGATGCTATGCAGTACTTC.

The gene calls are TRBV7-2 and TRBJ2-2, with D tentatively TRBD2 (6 bases). The CDR3 covers 14 residues. Germline assignment: CDR1 SGHTA and CDR2 FQGNSA. Trimming removed 2 bases from V and 7 bases from J, with 11 bases in between. In DNA, the CDR3 is TGTGCCAGCAGCTTAACGGGAGTCAGCGGGGAGCTGTTTTTT. Encoded protein: CASSLTGVSGELFF.

The chain combines TRBV10-3 with TRBJ1-6; 8 positions agree with TRBD1. The CDR3 consists of 13 residues. The V gene's germline CDR1 is ENHRY and CDR2 SYGVKD. V trimming: 6 bases; J trimming: 9 bases; junction bases outside the gene matches: 4. The CDR3 nucleotides are TGTGCCATCAGCGGGGACAGGACTTCACCCCTCCACTTT. Encoded protein: CAISGDRTSPLHF.